This T cell receptor (beta chain) was sequenced in a study of immune evolution from preneoplasia to lung adenocarcinoma. Study at large: HLA loss of heterozygosity: about 7% AIS, about 15% MIA, about 32% ADC, none AAH.

Worth noting for this clone: What it recognizes is unknown.

Resections took place in Japan or China from about 2014 to 2018. Trimming left V 5 bases short and J 5 bases short, with 15 bases between. The CDR3 consists of 14 residues. The V gene's germline CDR1 is MDHEN and CDR2 SYDVKM. Study-level points and caveats: Compared with EGFR-mutant or double wild-type lesions, KRAS-mutant nodules were more clonal. Top clone share appeared to fall from AAH through AIS, MIA, adenocarcinoma.

Method: immunoSEQ multiplex PCR; TCRdb's copy keeps in-frame clones and lacks some. The repertoire includes 4,000 to 4,500 clones, around 74% of them detected once, and 6.5% to 9% sits in the top ten. Sequencing was carried out using FFPE lung adenocarcinoma in situ tissue. J is TRBJ1-1 and V is TRBV28; D is undetermined. The sequence was collected from a person between 55 and 80 years old with lung adenocarcinoma. The CDR3 nucleotides read TGTGCCAGCAGTCTCCCCACGAGCAGTACTGAAGCTTTCTTT. This encodes CASSLPTSSTEAFF.